A single sample is the source of the 24 T cell receptor beta chains below, sequenced in a study of T cell responses to AZD1222 COVID-19 vaccine. TCRdb's copy holds only in-frame clones and misses some; the assay was immunoSEQ multiplex PCR. Of some 140,000 clones listed, less than 90% are singletons. The sequences come from peripheral blood, collected on day 0 of AZD1222 vaccination. All receptors come from an adult in good health.

This clone was counted a single time. V usage is TRBV7-2 and J usage is TRBJ1-1; unclear D gene. Germline V CDR1 and CDR2: SGHTA, FQGNSA. The CDR3 is 17 residues long. V lost 1 base and J lost 0, with 15 bases in between. Here the CDR3 reads CASSLGSGGLMNTEAFF. The CDR3 region has the DNA TGTGCCAGCAGCTTAGGGTCAGGAGGCCTAATGAACACTGAAGCTTTCTTT.

The rearrangement links TRBV19 to TRBJ1-5; D is unresolved. CDR1 LNHDA and CDR2 SQIVND come from the germline V gene (reference sequence). The CDR3 covers 16 residues. The V and J ends lost 3 bases and 6 bases respectively, with 18 bases between them. CDR3 sequence (DNA): TGTGCCAGTAGTATTAACAGCCGGTTAGGTTTTCAGCCCCAGCATTTT. Residues: CASSINSRLGFQPQHF.

This clone occurred once. The gene calls are TRBV18 and TRBJ2-2; possibly TRBD2 for D (6 bases). In germline, CDR1 is KGHSH, CDR2 LQKENI. This CDR3 is 15 amino acids long. Between the trimmed V and J ends, which lost 3 bases and 5 bases, there was a span of 13 bases. CDR3 sequence reads: CASSPLPSATGELFF. The CDR3 nucleotides are TGTGCCAGCTCACCCCTCCCTAGCGCGACCGGGGAGCTGTTTTTT.

The rearrangement joins TRBV6-2 or TRBV6-3 to TRBJ1-5; D unresolved. Trimming took 0 bases from V and 7 from J, leaving 16 bases between them. Germline values: CDR1 MNHEY, CDR2 SVGEGT. This CDR3 region has 16 residues. CDR3 residues: CASSYSIRTRSQPQHF. The CDR3 nucleotides read TGTGCCAGCAGTTACTCGATCAGGACGCGCAGCCAGCCCCAGCATTTT.

This sequence joins TRBV28 and TRBJ1-5; D unclear. The ends were cut back, 10 bases at V and 2 bases at J, with 15 bases in the middle. This CDR3 has 14 residues. From germline, CDR1 is MDHEN and CDR2 SYDVKM. CDR3 protein: CATAVLPGNQPQHF. In DNA form, the CDR3 reads TGTGCCACCGCCGTCCTCCCTGGCAATCAGCCCCAGCATTTT.

The chain couples TRBV3-1 (or the pseudogene TRBV3-2) to TRBJ1-2, with TRBD1 matching over 8 bases. Trimming cost V 5 bases and J 4 bases; bases outside gene matches: 3. The CDR3 runs to 13 residues. In germline, CDR1 is LGHDT, CDR2 YNNKEL (reference sequence). As DNA, the CDR3 is TGTGCCAGCAGCACAGGGGGACCCTATGGCTACACCTTC. Protein: CASSTGGPYGYTF.

This clone appeared a single time. V and J are TRBV5-1 and TRBJ2-1, with TRBD2 identical over 10 bases. CDR1 and CDR2 (germline): SGHRS, YFSETQ. The V gene end was trimmed by 0 bases and the J gene end by 7 bases; junction bases not matched to a gene: 7. The CDR3 is 16 residues long. CDR3 sequence (DNA): TGCGCCAGCAGCTTGGCACCTTCTAGCGGGGGTAATGAGCAGTTCTTC. Its translation: CASSLAPSSGGNEQFF.

The V gene is TRBV20-1, the J gene TRBJ2-2; 12 nucleotides agree with TRBD1. The germline V gene encodes CDR1 DFQATT and CDR2 SNEGSKA (reference sequence). The junction had 8 bases not matched to a gene; V was cut back by 3 bases and J by 6 bases. This CDR3 has 16 residues. DNA for the CDR3: TGCAGTGCTAGTAGTCCCGGGACAGGGGGCTCCGGGGAGCTGTTTTTT. Amino acids: CSASSPGTGGSGELFF.

V is TRBV24-1 and J is TRBJ2-2; possibly TRBD2 for D (5 bases). This CDR3 comprises 16 residues. Germline V gene sequence: CDR1 KGHDR, CDR2 SFDVKD. V was trimmed by 3 bases and J by 5 bases, leaving 15 bases between them. This CDR3 reads CATSDPSVTRTGELFF. DNA of the CDR3: TGTGCCACCAGTGATCCCTCTGTTACTAGGACCGGGGAGCTGTTTTTT.

The chain recombines TRBV20-1 with TRBJ1-1, with D possibly being TRBD1 (5 bases). There are 13 residues in the CDR3. The V and J ends lost 3 bases and 1 base respectively, with 9 bases between them. Looked up from germline, CDR1 is DFQATT and CDR2 is SNEGSKA (reference sequence). The CDR3 is CSASWGTNTEAFF. The CDR3 coding sequence is TGCAGTGCTAGTTGGGGGACGAACACTGAAGCTTTCTTT.

V and J are TRBV5-4 and TRBJ2-7; 8 nucleotides match TRBD1. Germline CDR1 reads SGHNT; CDR2 reads YYREEE (reference sequence). There are 14 residues in the CDR3. The V segment lost 4 bases and the J segment 2 bases; nucleotides outside the gene matches: 5. DNA of the CDR3: TGTGCCAGCAGCCCTGGGACAGGAGCCTACGAGCAGTACTTC. Protein sequence: CASSPGTGAYEQYF.

The chain is built from TRBV5-6 and TRBJ2-3; 8 positions match TRBD1. The V and J ends lost 2 bases and 2 bases, in that order; junction bases with no gene match: 10. The germline V gene has CDR1 SGHDT and CDR2 YYEEEE. The CDR3 totals 17 residues. The CDR3 region is CASSLVPSGQVTDTQYF. CDR3 coding DNA: TGTGCCAGCAGCTTAGTCCCGTCGGGACAGGTCACAGATACGCAGTATTTT.

V and J are TRBV14 and TRBJ2-3, with 7 bases fitting TRBD1. This CDR3 comprises 15 residues. CDR1 is SGHDN, CDR2 FVKESK, per germline. V gave up 4 bases and J gave up 1 base; unmatched junction bases: 5. The CDR3 DNA reads as TGTGCCAGCAGCCGGACTCAGGGGGGCACAGATACGCAGTATTTT. It specifies CASSRTQGGTDTQYF.

The J gene is TRBJ1-1, the V gene TRBV20-1; a weak D match, TRBD1 (6 bases). Germline loops: CDR1 DFQATT, CDR2 SNEGSKA (reference sequence). Trimming left V 7 bases short and J 3 bases short, with 9 bases between. This CDR3 contains 11 residues. The CDR3, as DNA: TGCAGTGGGAAGGGGGACACTGAAGCTTTCTTT. As protein: CSGKGDTEAFF.

This chain uses TRBV11-2 with TRBJ1-5; D perhaps matches TRBD1 (6 bases). Germline V CDR1 and CDR2: SGHAT, FQNNGV. The CDR3 is 13 residues long. The germline V and J ends were trimmed by 5 bases and 4 bases, with 9 bases remaining between them. The CDR3 here is CASSEDRNQPQHF. DNA for the CDR3: TGTGCCAGCAGCGAAGACAGGAATCAGCCCCAGCATTTT.

CDR3: CASSLLLGVNEQFF. CDR3 bases: TGTGCCAGCAGCTTATTATTGGGGGTCAATGAGCAGTTCTTC. The V and J genes are TRBV7-9 and TRBJ2-1, with D possibly being TRBD1 or TRBD2 (5 bases each). The CDR3 extends over 14 amino acids. In germline, CDR1 is SEHNR, CDR2 FQNEAQ (reference sequence). V lost 2 bases and J 6 bases, leaving 11 bases between the germline ends. The full variable domain, its missing parts supplied by reference TRBV7-9 and TRBJ2-1, is DTGVSQNPRHKITKRGQNVTFRCDPISEHNRLYWYRQTLGQGPEFLTYFQNEAQLEKSRLLSDRFSAERPKGSFSTLEIQRTEQGDSAMYLCASSLLLGVNEQFFGPGTRLTVL.

The chain recombines TRBV21-1 with TRBJ1-1. TRBV21-1 is designated a pseudogene. The CDR3 consists of 13 residues. Here the CDR3 reads CASMYWRDTEAFF. CDR3 sequence (DNA): TGTGCCAGCATGTACTGGAGGGATACTGAAGCTTTCTTT.

The chain combines TRBV7-9 with TRBJ2-7; possibly TRBD1 for D (6 bases). The CDR3 sequence is 13 residues long. The V end lost 5 bases, the J end lost 7 bases, and 15 bases lay between the germline ends. Looked up from germline, CDR1 is SEHNR and CDR2 is FQNEAQ (reference sequence). This chain's CDR3 is CASSRPGTREQYF. As DNA, the CDR3 is TGTGCCAGCAGCCGTCCCGGGACAAGGGAGCAGTACTTC.

This chain joins TRBV11-2 and TRBJ1-3, with D hard to call. Trimming removed 0 bases at V and 8 bases at J, with 14 bases between. CDR3 length: 15 residues. Germline V CDR1 and CDR2: SGHAT, FQNNGV. CDR3 sequence (DNA): TGTGCCAGCAGCTTAGATCTGGGAAGCAGGCACACCATATATTTT. Its protein product is CASSLDLGSRHTIYF.

V gene TRBV11-1 combines with J gene TRBJ2-1; TRBD2 matches 9 bases. The CDR3 consists of 15 residues. V shed 1 base and J 4 bases; nucleotides not matched to a gene: 2. CDR1 and CDR2 (germline): SGHAT, FQDESV (reference sequence). The CDR3 sequence is CASSLGAGGYNEQFF. DNA of the CDR3: TGTGCCAGCAGCTTAGGAGCGGGGGGATACAATGAGCAGTTCTTC.

The V call is TRBV4-3, the J call TRBJ2-2; D is ambiguous. The germline V gene has CDR1 LGHNA and CDR2 YSLEER. The CDR3 is 13 residues long. V was trimmed by 1 base and J by 8 bases, leaving 8 bases between them. The CDR3 DNA reads TGCGCCAGCAGCCAAGGAGTTTCGGGGGAGCTGTTTTTT. It yields the protein CASSQGVSGELFF.

CDR3 nucleotide sequence: TGTGCCAGCAGCCCGCAGGGGGTTGCTAATGAAAAACTGTTTTTT. Its protein is CASSPQGVANEKLFF. V and J are TRBV7-2 and TRBJ1-4; 7 bases align to TRBD1. CDR1 SGHTA and CDR2 FQGNSA come from the germline V gene. J was trimmed by 3 bases and V by 5 bases; bases with no gene match: 6. There are 15 residues in the CDR3.

The chain is built from TRBV6-5 and TRBJ1-2; 7 positions agree with TRBD1. Germline V gives CDR1 MNHEY, CDR2 SVGAGI. V lost 6 bases and J lost 8; bases outside the gene matches: 6. This CDR3 has 12 residues. The CDR3 sequence: CASRQTGYGYTF. The CDR3, as DNA: TGTGCCAGCAGGCAGACAGGGTACGGCTACACCTTC.

A word on this clone: A much more abundant neighbour one base away suggests this may be a read error. This chain connects TRBV6-5 to TRBJ1-6; 8 bases align to TRBD1. With V trimmed by 6 bases and J by 1 base, 2 bases remained unmatched. This CDR3 has 15 amino acids. Germline-derived CDR1 and CDR2 are MNHEY and SVGAGI. CDR3 sequence reads: CASRDRGSYNSPLHF. In DNA, the CDR3 is TGTGCCAGCAGAGACAGGGGTTCCTATAATTCACCCCTCCACTTT.